The T cell receptor beta chain described here comes from a study of shared clonotypes between healthy human individuals. Study in general: CD4 naive and CD4 memory each took three plates per donor, while CD8 naive took two and CD8 memory one. Study results and caveats: Sampling covered blood only; tissue repertoires likely differ.

Adults of Caucasian background living in Nashville, Tennessee made up all donors. In the original analysis: ImmunoSEQ yielded junction-only sequences lacking quality scores, so filtering differed. Some clones are missing from TCRdb's copy, which holds only in-frame ones; the method was immunoSEQ multiplex PCR. The D gene and trimming were derived from the DNA, and the V and J assignments and clone size from that table. The top ten clones hold 0.35% to 0.45% of a sample with 2 million to 2.5 million clones, more than 80% of them seen once. The V end was cut by 4 bases, the J end by 1 base, with 8 bases between. Germline V gives CDR1 ENHRY, CDR2 SYGVKD. This CDR3 comprises 14 residues. As regards this clone: Antigen unknown.

This sequence was found in a man aged 18 to 29 in good health. Some clones in this sample may be carry-over from other donors' samples. The genes are TRBV10-3 and TRBJ1-5; D perhaps matches TRBD1 (5 bases). Sequencing was performed on naive CD4+ T cells from PBMCs. Noted subset: CD45RA+ positively selected. The CDR3 DNA sequence: TGTGCCATCAGTGCAGGGATCAGCAATCAGCCCCAGCATTTT. Its protein product is CAISAGISNQPQHF.